This T cell receptor beta chain was identified in a study of shared clonotypes between healthy human individuals. CDR1 is LGHNA, CDR2 YNFKEQ, per germline. CDR3 length equals 16 residues. Unmatched junction bases numbered 3, after V lost 5 bases and J lost 0 bases. Selected positively for CCR7 and CD45RO-negative, naive CD8 cells excluded terminally differentiated effector memory CD45RA+ cells. Original handling: ImmunoSEQ gave junction-only sequences without quality scores, so filtering differed. Measured with immunoSEQ multiplex PCR; TCRdb has only the in-frame clones, and not every one. The V and J calls and clone size are taken from that table; D and trimming were inferred from the DNA. The data contain about 2.1 million clones, about 94% of them singletons.

Input material: naive CD8+ T cells from PBMCs. J is TRBJ2-1 and V is TRBV4-2; 11 bases fit TRBD2. The receptor was isolated from a man between 18 and 35 years old in good health. Some clones in this sample may be carry-over from other donors' samples. In nucleotides, the CDR3 is TGTGCCAGCAGCTATAGCGGGAGGGGCTCCTACAATGAGCAGTTCTTC. Its protein product is CASSYSGRGSYNEQFF.